The rows below give T cell receptor beta chains drawn from one sample of a study of CD8 T cells in Susac syndrome. TCRdb re-analysed the immunoSEQ multiplex PCR reads in MiXCR, keeping a single row per CDR3 protein. Here the sample spans roughly 220,000 distinct CDR3 sequences, 94% being singletons. Sequencing input: CD4+ T cells from PBMCs. These receptors originate from a human donor with Susac syndrome. Each CDR3 is given with its conserved first and last residue. A D gene is named only where the DNA matches it firmly. Clone size is stated in some rows and not others, as once, few, many or a class when expanded.

size,J,V,D,CDR3,DNA
NA,TRBJ2-3,TRBV20-1,TRBD2,CSAFGGADTQYF,TGCAGCGCTTTCGGGGGGGCGGATACGCAGTATTTT
NA,TRBJ1-1,TRBV27,NA,CASSLGATAEAFF,TGTGCCAGCAGTTTAGGTGCTACGGCTGAAGCTTTCTTT
NA,TRBJ1-2,TRBV6-1,NA,CASSPTTRELSNYGYTF,TGTGCCAGCAGTCCGACAACTCGAGAACTTTCAAACTATGGCTACACCTTC
NA,TRBJ1-2,TRBV6-2/TRBV6-3,TRBD1,CASRRQGGGYGYTF,TGTGCCAGCAGAAGACAGGGAGGAGGCTATGGCTACACCTTC
NA,TRBJ2-5,TRBV20-1,TRBD1,CSARVGLGQGETQYF,TGCAGTGCTAGAGTGGGTCTTGGACAGGGAGAGACCCAGTACTTC
once,TRBJ1-1,TRBV20-1,NA,CSASSRAPDF,TGCAGTGCTAGTAGCCGCGCCCCCGATTTT
NA,TRBJ1-6,TRBV20-1,NA,CSARDGRDSPLHF,TGCAGTGCTAGAGATGGTAGGGATTCACCCCTCCACTTT
NA,TRBJ2-7,TRBV5-1,NA,CASSLKGIPYEQYF,TGCGCCAGCAGCTTAAAAGGAATTCCCTACGAGCAGTACTTC
NA,TRBJ1-4,TRBV4-1,TRBD1,CASSPHGTGDEKLFF,TGCGCCAGCAGCCCCCACGGGACAGGGGATGAAAAACTGTTTTTT
NA,TRBJ2-3,TRBV6-2/TRBV6-3,NA,CASSFGAEDTQYF,TGTGCCAGCTCCTTTGGGGCCGAAGATACGCAGTATTTT
NA,TRBJ2-5,TRBV29-1,TRBD1,CSATTGAGETQYF,TGCAGCGCCACAACAGGGGCCGGAGAGACCCAGTACTTC
once,TRBJ1-2,TRBV7-2,NA,CASSLGDTANYGYTF,TGTGCCAGCAGCTTAGGAGACACAGCTAACTATGGCTACACCTTC
NA,TRBJ2-3,TRBV18,NA,CASSPPGLPGADTQYF,TGTGCCAGCTCGCCTCCTGGGTTACCGGGGGCAGATACGCAGTATTTT
NA,TRBJ1-1,TRBV28,NA,CASLVGNTEAFF,TGTGCCAGCCTAGTAGGGAACACTGAAGCTTTCTTT
NA,TRBJ1-4,TRBV20-1,NA,CSARQDAIATNEKLFF,TGCAGTGCTAGACAGGACGCGATTGCAACTAATGAAAAACTGTTTTTT
NA,TRBJ1-5,TRBV5-5,NA,CASSLPQQPQHF,TGTGCCAGCAGCCTCCCCCAACAGCCCCAGCATTTT
NA,TRBJ2-5,TRBV5-1,TRBD2,CASSLRLAGGQETQYF,TGCGCCAGCAGCTTGCGGCTAGCGGGGGGACAAGAGACCCAGTACTTC
NA,TRBJ1-2,TRBV4-1,NA,CASTTPGVGNGYTF,TGCGCCAGTACGACCCCAGGGGTGGGAAACGGCTACACCTTC
once,TRBJ1-5,TRBV20-1,NA,CSARGNMGQPQHF,TGCAGTGCTAGGGGGAATATGGGGCAGCCCCAGCATTTT
NA,TRBJ2-3,TRBV4-1,TRBD2,CASSQSGRSTDTQYF,TGCGCCAGCAGCCAGTCCGGGAGGAGCACAGATACGCAGTATTTT
NA,TRBJ1-5,TRBV5-6,NA,CASNKWGLWSNQPQHF,TGTGCCAGCAACAAGTGGGGACTTTGGAGCAATCAGCCCCAGCATTTT
NA,TRBJ2-3,TRBV12-3/TRBV12-4,NA,CASSLLGAGTDTQYF,TGTGCCAGCAGTCTACTCGGGGCAGGCACAGATACGCAGTATTTT
NA,TRBJ1-2,TRBV30,NA,CAWSQGEGYTF,TGTGCCTGGAGTCAGGGCGAGGGCTACACCTTC
NA,TRBJ1-1,TRBV28,NA,CASSFWGYGAFF,TGTGCCAGCAGTTTTTGGGGGTATGGGGCTTTCTTT
NA,TRBJ2-7,TRBV30,NA,CAARDGTYEQYF,TGTGCCGCCCGGGACGGGACCTACGAGCAGTACTTC
NA,TRBJ2-3,TRBV7-9,NA,CASSLEKRPTDTQYF,TGTGCCAGCAGCTTAGAGAAAAGACCCACAGATACGCAGTATTTT
NA,TRBJ1-2,TRBV14,NA,CASSQARAYGYTF,TGTGCCAGCAGCCAAGCTAGGGCCTATGGCTACACCTTC
NA,TRBJ2-7,TRBV4-2,TRBD1,CASSRVGTGGDEQYF,TGTGCCAGCAGCCGGGTTGGGACAGGCGGCGACGAGCAGTACTTC
NA,TRBJ2-7,TRBV5-1,NA,CASSAHGTRPYEQYF,TGCGCCAGCAGCGCCCACGGGACAAGGCCGTACGAGCAGTACTTC
NA,TRBJ1-6,TRBV20-1,TRBD1,CSARGQGGHNSPLHF,TGCAGTGCCAGGGGACAGGGCGGTCATAATTCACCCCTCCACTTT
NA,TRBJ2-7,TRBV18,TRBD1,CASSPNSGTVSYEQYF,TGTGCCAGCTCACCGAATTCCGGGACAGTCTCCTACGAGCAGTACTTC
NA,TRBJ2-1,TRBV27,NA,CASAGWATYNEQFF,TGTGCCAGCGCGGGCTGGGCCACCTACAATGAGCAGTTCTTC
NA,TRBJ2-2,TRBV2,NA,CASVASAAANGELFF,TGTGCCAGTGTGGCGTCTGCTGCTGCCAACGGGGAGCTGTTTTTT
NA,TRBJ1-2,TRBV20-1,TRBD1,CSARGTGFGYTF,TGCAGTGCCAGGGGGACAGGGTTCGGCTACACCTTC
NA,TRBJ2-2,TRBV15,NA,CATSRDWRGYAGELFF,TGTGCCACCAGCAGAGATTGGAGAGGTTACGCCGGGGAGCTGTTTTTT
once,TRBJ2-2,TRBV5-1,NA,CASSYAGSTGELFF,TGCGCCAGCAGCTACGCAGGGAGTACCGGGGAGCTGTTTTTT
NA,TRBJ2-1,TRBV20-1,NA,CSATGQSDPYNEQFF,TGCAGTGCCACCGGACAGTCCGACCCCTACAATGAGCAGTTCTTC
once,TRBJ1-2,TRBV20-1,TRBD1,CSARRTGGYDGYTF,TGCAGTGCTAGGAGGACAGGGGGTTACGATGGCTACACCTTC
NA,TRBJ2-4,TRBV10-3,NA,CAIRSGVGAKNIQYF,TGTGCCATCAGATCGGGGGTCGGGGCCAAAAACATTCAGTACTTC
once,TRBJ2-1,TRBV4-1,NA,CASSQVSTNNEQFF,TGCGCCAGCAGCCAAGTATCCACCAACAATGAGCAGTTCTTC
NA,TRBJ1-3,TRBV30,NA,CAWSVGVSNTIYF,TGTGCCTGGAGTGTTGGGGTATCAAACACCATATATTTT
NA,TRBJ1-1,TRBV29-1,NA,CSVLGEAFF,TGCAGCGTTCTGGGTGAAGCTTTCTTT
NA,TRBJ2-7,TRBV12-3/TRBV12-4,TRBD2,CASSFRSSGGTYEQYF,TGTGCCAGCAGTTTCAGGAGTAGCGGGGGAACGTACGAGCAGTACTTC
once,TRBJ2-2,TRBV5-1,NA,CASSLALGQSRYGELFF,TGCGCCAGCAGCTTAGCGCTGGGACAATCACGATACGGGGAGCTGTTTTTT
NA,TRBJ2-1,TRBV5-1,NA,CASSLMTGDNEQFF,TGCGCCAGCAGCTTGATGACTGGTGACAATGAGCAGTTCTTC
NA,TRBJ1-1,TRBV12-3/TRBV12-4,NA,CASSFDGLTEAFF,TGTGCCAGCAGTTTTGATGGGTTGACTGAAGCTTTCTTT
NA,TRBJ1-1,TRBV12-3/TRBV12-4,NA,CASSLVRQTNTEAFF,TGTGCCAGCAGTTTAGTTAGGCAGACGAACACTGAAGCTTTCTTT
NA,TRBJ1-6,TRBV6-1,NA,CASSRQSRGGHSPLHF,TGTGCCAGCAGTAGGCAATCCCGGGGGGGTCATTCACCCCTCCACTTT
NA,TRBJ2-7,TRBV7-3,NA,CASSLTSTGNEQYF,TGTGCCAGCAGCTTAACCTCTACGGGGAACGAGCAGTACTTC
NA,TRBJ2-2,TRBV5-4,NA,CASSFLNGELFF,TGTGCCAGCAGCTTTCTGAACGGGGAGCTGTTTTTT
NA,TRBJ2-4,TRBV7-2,TRBD1,CASTRGQGENIQYF,TGTGCCAGCACCCGCGGACAGGGAGAAAACATTCAGTACTTC
NA,TRBJ1-6,TRBV4-3,TRBD1,CASSPDRGSPLHF,TGCGCCAGCAGCCCAGACAGGGGATCACCCCTCCACTTT
NA,TRBJ2-5,TRBV20-1,NA,CSARVGQGETQYF,TGCAGTGCTAGAGTCGGTCAGGGGGAGACCCAGTACTTC
NA,TRBJ2-7,TRBV4-1,TRBD2,CASSHPWTSGDRDEQYF,TGCGCCAGCAGCCACCCCTGGACTAGCGGGGATAGGGACGAGCAGTACTTC
once,TRBJ1-1,TRBV18,NA,CASSPAGPNTEAFF,TGTGCCAGCTCACCTGCAGGGCCGAACACTGAAGCTTTCTTT
NA,TRBJ1-4,TRBV5-3,TRBD1,CASSANTGARREKLFF,TGTGCCAGCAGCGCTAATACAGGGGCGAGACGGGAAAAACTGTTTTTT
NA,TRBJ1-1,TRBV5-1,NA,CASSLVSGNTEAFF,TGCGCCAGCAGCTTGGTTTCAGGGAACACTGAAGCTTTCTTT
NA,TRBJ2-5,TRBV24-1,TRBD1,CATGDRTGETQYF,TGTGCCACCGGGGACAGGACGGGGGAGACCCAGTACTTC
NA,TRBJ1-2,TRBV30,NA,CAWSVRRARAGHGYTF,TGTGCCTGGAGTGTACGTCGGGCACGAGCGGGACATGGCTACACCTTC